Listed here are 10 T cell receptor beta chains from one sample, sequenced in a study of T cell clusters in autoimmune cytopenias. Each sample's input was 200 to 250 ng genomic DNA, some 38,000 genome equivalents. TRB was amplified by touch-down multiplex PCR, primer pools A and B combined. No DNA is given; TCRdb re-called the multiplex PCR reads and lists each CDR3 protein once. The ten top clones account for about 4.7%, within a sample of several thousand distinct CDR3 sequences. Input material: peripheral blood. These receptor sequences come from a human donor with an autoimmune cytopenia or autoimmune hepatitis (not recorded which).

By frequency, this clonotype is medium-sized. The chain links TRBV29-1 to TRBJ2-7; checking the TCRdb D call of TRBD2 is not possible without DNA. This CDR3 spans 15 amino acids. Germline V CDR1 and CDR2: SQVTM, ANQGSEA. The CDR3 loop is CSVEGGSSQTYEQYF.

This clonotype is labeled medium-sized based on frequency. The chain recombines TRBV7-9 with TRBJ1-3. CDR3 size: 16 residues. Germline assignment: CDR1 SEHNR and CDR2 FQNEAQ (reference sequence). CDR3 amino acids: CASSLGPVASGNTIYF.

This clonotype ranks as medium-sized (0.01 to 0.1%) in terms of frequency. The chain links TRBV18 to TRBJ1-6; TCRdb reports TRBD1, a call that lacks DNA to check it against. This CDR3 is built from 16 residues. Germline V lookup: CDR1 KGHSH, CDR2 LQKENI. CDR3: CASSANPGQGNSPLHF.

By frequency, this clonotype registers medium-sized. The genes are TRBV18 and TRBJ2-7; there is no DNA to check the TCRdb D call of TRBD2. The CDR3 spans 14 residues. CDR1 is KGHSH and CDR2 is LQKENI in the germline V gene. CDR3 in amino acids: CASSPGGRAYEQYF.

By frequency, this clonotype is medium-sized. This chain uses TRBV29-1 with TRBJ2-2; TCRdb names TRBD1, which stays unverified in the absence of DNA. Germline CDR1 and CDR2: SQVTM and ANQGSEA. There are 13 residues in the CDR3. The CDR3 here is CSARGGTTGELFF.

Frequency places this clonotype as medium-sized. The rearrangement links TRBV15 to TRBJ1-5; TCRdb reports TRBD1, a call that lacks DNA to check it against. Germline assignment: CDR1 LNHNV and CDR2 YYDKDF (reference sequence). The CDR3 runs 13 residues. CDR3: CATSSDRGQPQHF.

The rearrangement uses TRBV30 and TRBJ2-1; the TCRdb D gene call, TRBD1, has no DNA to confirm it. This CDR3 is 15 amino acids long. The V gene's germline CDR1 is GTSNPN and CDR2 SVGIG (reference sequence). The CDR3 sequence: CAWSEGQGVYNEQFF. Combining the CDR3 with reference TRBV30 and TRBJ2-1 gives the whole variable domain SQTIHQWPATLVQPVGSPLSLECTVEGTSNPNLYWYRQAAGRGLQLLFYSVGIGQISSEVPQNLSASRPQDRQFILSSKKLLLSDSGFYLCAWSEGQGVYNEQFFGPGTRLTVL.

The chain joins TRBV6-2 or TRBV6-3 to TRBJ2-7; TCRdb's D call of TRBD1 is untestable without DNA. The CDR3 loop spans 16 amino acids. The germline V gene encodes CDR1 MNHEY and CDR2 SVGEGT. CDR3 in amino acids: CASRTFSGTPAYEQYF.

This clonotype is medium-sized (0.01 to 0.1%) by frequency. This CDR3 is CASRVYNSPLHF. The chain uses TRBV11-2 and TRBJ1-6. Germline CDR1 SGHAT, CDR2 FQNNGV. The CDR3 length is 12 residues.

By frequency, this clonotype registers medium-sized. The chain uses TRBV20-1 and TRBJ2-7. CDR1 and CDR2 from the germline V gene are DFQATT and SNEGSKA (reference sequence). CDR3 length equals 13 residues. CDR3: CSAEGEDSYEQYF.